This T cell receptor (beta chain) originates from a study of blood T cell repertoires in COVID-19. Trimming at V came to 1 base and at J to 7 bases, leaving 4 bases not matched to a gene. The CDR3 extends over 15 amino acids. The germline V gene has CDR1 SGHAT and CDR2 FQNNGV. Profiled with immunoSEQ multiplex PCR; TCRdb holds only in-frame clones, not every one. The sample consists of some 45,000 clones, approximately 80% of them appearing once. The TCR was taken from a woman in her fifties or sixties with acute or convalescent COVID-19. V gene TRBV11-2 combines with J gene TRBJ2-2; 9 positions match TRBD2. What was sequenced was peripheral blood. CDR3 amino acids: CASSLVLAGFGELFF. The CDR3 nucleotides read TGTGCCAGCAGCTTAGTCCTAGCGGGGTTCGGGGAGCTGTTTTTT.